This TCR beta chain was sequenced in a study of molecular identifiers for immune sequencing clone quantification. Notes on the study in general: Effector cells kept over 99% of their molecules in clones above 20 RNA copies, while naive cells kept under 1% there.

It was with previously described methods and listed TCR primers that bulk TCR libraries were made. TCRdb itself ran the PCR reads through MiXCR, one entry per CDR3 protein. Of hundreds of thousands of distinct CDR3 sequences in the sample, 25% were seen once. The CDR3 runs 16 residues. The V gene's germline CDR1 is ENHRY and CDR2 SYGVKD. V shed 10 bases and J shed 2 bases, with 24 bases lying between them. Naive CD8 T cells underwent sorting with the CD8+CD4-CCR7+CD45RA+ definition. Regarding this clonotype: Its target is unknown.

The source is a human donor in good health. Some libraries in this study had Jurkat cell RNA spiked in. Sequencing input: naive CD8+ T cells from blood, with Jurkat cell RNA spiked in. Noted subset: FACS-sorted CD8+CD4-CCR7+CD45RA+ naive T cells. This rearrangement joins TRBV10-3 to TRBJ2-7; D is ambiguous. CDR3 DNA sequence: TGTGCCACCACCGACACGCTGTGGCGCAGAGCCTACGAGCAGTACTTC. As protein: CATTDTLWRRAYEQYF.